Below, one T cell receptor (beta chain) is given with its context. Its target is unknown. The germline V gene encodes CDR1 SGHTA and CDR2 FQGNSA. V gave up 1 base and J gave up 8 bases, with 9 bases separating them. The CDR3 covers 12 residues. This sample was taken from a study of cytomegalovirus exposure and HLA in healthy donors. Across the study: Early on, a data release was issued that held some 85 million unique TCRs from HLA-typed donors. Study results and limitations: Reportedly, TCR beta sequences accurately predicted HLA-A and HLA-B alleles in most subjects. Sequencing likely caused a cluster of highly shared sequence variants. It was assumed in the presence/absence analyses that sequencing depth was roughly uniform across donors.

PCR used 60 Vbeta primers and 13 Jbeta primers. Some clones are missing from TCRdb's copy, which holds only in-frame ones; the method was immunoSEQ multiplex PCR. The sample has some 120,000 clones, more than 60% seen once; the top ten hold roughly 2.1%. This clonotype was sampled from a middle-aged woman in good health and CMV-seropositive. The V gene is TRBV7-2, the J gene TRBJ2-7; D not resolved. The sample consisted of PBMCs. The CDR3 spells CASSLDSSQQYF. The CDR3 DNA is TGTGCCAGCAGCTTAGACAGCTCCCAGCAGTACTTC.